The subject of this entry is one T cell receptor beta chain. The antigen is not known. The sample originates from a study of cytomegalovirus exposure and HLA in healthy donors. Study observations and caveats: Many donors shared some public TCRs, even though most TCR sequences were rare. The authors later found most CMV-associated TCR beta chains appeared HLA-restricted. Most likely, a cluster of highly shared sequence variants arose as a sequencing artifact. HLA alleles showed associations with approximately 15,000 TCR beta sequences in a later analysis, at a 0.05 false discovery rate.

V lost 4 bases and J lost 3; bases outside the gene matches: 5. The CDR3 is 15 amino acids. Germline CDR1 is SGHDT and CDR2 is YYEEEE. This PCR relied on a set of 60 Vbeta primers and 13 Jbeta primers. TCRdb's copy holds only in-frame clones and misses some; the assay was immunoSEQ multiplex PCR. The sample includes around 92,000 clones, about 85% seen only once; the top ten take under 4.5%. V usage is TRBV5-6 and J usage is TRBJ2-1; 9 bases align to TRBD1. This clonotype was sampled from a female donor in good health and CMV-seropositive. Sequencing was performed on PBMCs. The DNA of the CDR3 is TGTGCCAGCAGCGAACGGGACAGGGTCTACAATGAGCAGTTCTTC. Translating it yields CASSERDRVYNEQFF.